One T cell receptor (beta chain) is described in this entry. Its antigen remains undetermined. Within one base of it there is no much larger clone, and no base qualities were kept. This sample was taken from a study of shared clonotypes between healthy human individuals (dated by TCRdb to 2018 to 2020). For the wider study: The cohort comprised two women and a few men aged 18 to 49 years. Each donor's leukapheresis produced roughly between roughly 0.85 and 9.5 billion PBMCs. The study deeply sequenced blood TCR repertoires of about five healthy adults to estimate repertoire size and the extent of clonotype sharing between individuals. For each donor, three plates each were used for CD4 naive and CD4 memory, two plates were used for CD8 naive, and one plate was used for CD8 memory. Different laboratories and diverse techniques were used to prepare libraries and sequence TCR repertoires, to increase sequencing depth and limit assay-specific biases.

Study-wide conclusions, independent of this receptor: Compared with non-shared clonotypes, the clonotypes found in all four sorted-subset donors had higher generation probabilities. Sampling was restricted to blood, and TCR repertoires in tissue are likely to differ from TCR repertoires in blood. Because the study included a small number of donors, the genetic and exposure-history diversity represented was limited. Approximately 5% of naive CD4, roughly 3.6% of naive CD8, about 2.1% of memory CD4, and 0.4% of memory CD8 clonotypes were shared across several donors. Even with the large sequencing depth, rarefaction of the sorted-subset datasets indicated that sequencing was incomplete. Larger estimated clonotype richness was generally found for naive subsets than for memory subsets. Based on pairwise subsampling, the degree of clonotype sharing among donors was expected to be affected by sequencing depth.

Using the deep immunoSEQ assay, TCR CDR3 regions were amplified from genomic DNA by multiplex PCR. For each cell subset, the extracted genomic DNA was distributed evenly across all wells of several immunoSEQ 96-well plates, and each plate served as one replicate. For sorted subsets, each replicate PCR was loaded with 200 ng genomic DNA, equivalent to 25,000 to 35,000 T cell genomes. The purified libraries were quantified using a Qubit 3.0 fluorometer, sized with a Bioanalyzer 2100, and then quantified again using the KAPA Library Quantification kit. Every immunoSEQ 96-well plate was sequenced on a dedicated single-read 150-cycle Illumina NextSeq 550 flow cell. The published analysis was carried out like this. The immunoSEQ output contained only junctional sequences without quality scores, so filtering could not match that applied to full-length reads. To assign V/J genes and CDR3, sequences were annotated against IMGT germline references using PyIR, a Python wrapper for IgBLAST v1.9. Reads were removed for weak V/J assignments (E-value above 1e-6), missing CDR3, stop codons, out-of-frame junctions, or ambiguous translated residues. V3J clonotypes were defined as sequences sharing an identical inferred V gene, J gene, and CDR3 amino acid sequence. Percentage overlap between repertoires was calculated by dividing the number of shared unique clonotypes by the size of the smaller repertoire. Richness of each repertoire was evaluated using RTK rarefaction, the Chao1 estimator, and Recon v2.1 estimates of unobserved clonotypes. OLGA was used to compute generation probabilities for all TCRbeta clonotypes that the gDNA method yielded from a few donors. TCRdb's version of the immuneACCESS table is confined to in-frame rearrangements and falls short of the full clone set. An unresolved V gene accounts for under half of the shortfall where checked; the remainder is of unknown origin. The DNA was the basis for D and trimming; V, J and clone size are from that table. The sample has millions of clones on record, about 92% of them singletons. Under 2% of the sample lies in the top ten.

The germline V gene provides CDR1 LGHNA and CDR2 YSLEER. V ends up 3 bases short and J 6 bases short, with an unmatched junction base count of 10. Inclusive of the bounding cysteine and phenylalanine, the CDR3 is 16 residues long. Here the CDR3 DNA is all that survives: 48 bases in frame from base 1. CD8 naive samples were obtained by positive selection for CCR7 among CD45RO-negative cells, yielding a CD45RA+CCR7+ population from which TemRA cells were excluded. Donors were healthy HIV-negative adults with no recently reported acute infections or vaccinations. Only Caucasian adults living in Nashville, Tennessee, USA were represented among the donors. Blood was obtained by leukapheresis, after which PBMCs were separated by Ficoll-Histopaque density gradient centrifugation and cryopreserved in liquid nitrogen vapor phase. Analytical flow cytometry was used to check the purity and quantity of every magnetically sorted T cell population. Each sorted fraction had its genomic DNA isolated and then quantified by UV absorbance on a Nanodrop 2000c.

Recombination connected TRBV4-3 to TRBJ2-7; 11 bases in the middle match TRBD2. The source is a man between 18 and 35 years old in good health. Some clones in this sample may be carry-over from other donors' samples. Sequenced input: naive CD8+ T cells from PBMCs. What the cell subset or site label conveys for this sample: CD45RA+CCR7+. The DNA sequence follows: TGCGCCAGCAGCCATGGTCATAGCGGGAGGGCGGGCGAGCAGTACTTC. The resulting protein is CASSHGHSGRAGEQYF.